This T cell receptor (beta chain) was recovered during a study of TET2 disruption in CD19-targeted CAR T cells. The CDR3 has 14 residues. CDR1 and CDR2 (germline): LNHDA, SQIVND (reference sequence). Losses at the gene ends were 6 bases for V and 2 bases for J; bases not matched to a gene: 6. Treatment described: autologous CTL019 cells: CD19 CAR with 4-1BB and CD3 zeta domains. CTL019 was manufactured from peripheral blood T cells obtained by leukapheresis. For this clone: Antigen: not known. The read ends 3 residues shy of where the CDR3 ends; the end is completed using the germline J gene.

Measured with immunoSEQ multiplex PCR; TCRdb has only the in-frame clones, and not every one. The table for this sample gives about 30,000 clones. The chain has TRBV19 and TRBJ2-7; 8 nucleotides match TRBD1. The source material was CD8- CAR+ T cells sorted from cultured blood T cells, sampled for CD19 CAR T cell therapy. The subset: CD8-negative CAR-positive T cells from the infusion product. The receptor comes from a man in his sixties or seventies with chronic lymphocytic leukemia. The covered CDR3 bases are TGTGCCAGTAGCCCGACAGGGGCTACCTACGAG. The encoded protein is CASSPTGATYE. The whole CDR3 region reads CASSPTGATYEQYF.